The rows below give T cell receptor beta chains drawn from one sample of a study of CD8 T cells in Susac syndrome. TCRdb re-analysed the immunoSEQ multiplex PCR reads in MiXCR, keeping a single row per CDR3 protein. The sample has 73,000 or so distinct CDR3 sequences; approximately 94% are singletons. Sequenced: CD8+ T cells from PBMCs. These receptors were taken from a human donor with multiple sclerosis. Each CDR3 is given with its conserved first and last residue.

TRBJ1-1 TRBV29-1 CSVVKRGQGTFF
TRBJ2-1 TRBV4-1 CASSQWASGFYNEQFF
TRBJ2-7 TRBV29-1 CSASTSAYEQYF
TRBJ1-1 TRBV9 CASSVEVQGALTEAFF
TRBJ2-5 TRBV4-1 CASSPPRGLEVETQYF
TRBJ2-7 TRBV19 CASSMGQGASYEQYF
TRBJ2-3 TRBV6-1 CASSEAGVTADTQYF
TRBJ2-7 TRBV4-1 CASSQDQMGRAEEPYEQYF
TRBJ1-1 TRBV27 CASKDRGLSEAFF
TRBJ2-7 TRBV6-2/TRBV6-3 CASSYSRTAGRTEQYF
TRBJ2-3 TRBV2 CASSDSEDTQYF
TRBJ1-1 TRBV29-1 CSVMTFEGNTEAFF
TRBJ1-2 TRBV27 CASSMSGGILANYGYTF
TRBJ1-2 TRBV25-1 CASSERGVDTPYGYTF
TRBJ2-2 TRBV13 CASSLAGTSRTGELFF
TRBJ2-7 TRBV5-6 CASSLGQGMYEQYF
TRBJ2-7 TRBV6-2/TRBV6-3 CASRTDSSYEQYF
TRBJ2-5 TRBV7-8 CASSIAGERDQYF
TRBJ1-1 TRBV27 CASSPLDRHTEAFF
TRBJ2-3 TRBV29-1 CSVGPGTGSDTQYF
TRBJ1-1 TRBV15 CATSLGTGSERPEAFF
TRBJ1-1 TRBV29-1 CSVMTGHTEAFF
TRBJ1-6 TRBV20-1 CSALPGPLRADSPLHF
TRBJ1-1 TRBV7-6 CASSLGTGRETEAFF
TRBJ2-7 TRBV19 CASRSVGLSYEQYF
TRBJ2-2 TRBV30 CAWSVLGASGTGELFF
TRBJ2-2 TRBV4-1 CASSPGTENTGELFF
TRBJ2-5 TRBV4-1 CASSQLGEGETQYF
TRBJ2-7 TRBV6-2/TRBV6-3 CASRLPGLAFYEQYF
TRBJ1-2 TRBV29-1 CSGIQGGAFTF
TRBJ2-1 TRBV13 CASSSQGATYNEQFF
TRBJ2-2 TRBV7-3 CASSRTANTGELFF
TRBJ2-7 TRBV14 CASSQEGGGVFEQYF
TRBJ2-7 TRBV5-1 CASSMGLAYEQYF
TRBJ2-3 TRBV28 CASTPEWGTSTDTQYF
TRBJ2-6 TRBV5-6 CASSLARGAGANVLTF
TRBJ2-7 TRBV7-9 CASSLTPGDPSYEQYF
TRBJ1-1 TRBV11-1 CASRLKGWDTEAFF
TRBJ1-5 TRBV27 CASSQRGGSNQPQHF
TRBJ2-1 TRBV13 CASSSRIAGVGNNEQFF
TRBJ1-5 TRBV9 CASGTGDQPQHF
TRBJ2-1 TRBV7-7 CASSFKVGSNNEQFF
TRBJ1-2 TRBV12-3/TRBV12-4 CASRRPKGGYTF
TRBJ1-1 TRBV29-1 CSVEEGNTEAFF
TRBJ1-6 TRBV7-9 CASSLDRNNSPLHF
TRBJ2-2 TRBV29-1 CSVERGRRTGELFF
TRBJ2-1 TRBV29-1 CSVGRATESDEQFF
TRBJ2-1 TRBV7-9 CASSADSSYNEQFF
TRBJ2-7 TRBV19 CASSPGTREPYEQYF
TRBJ2-2 TRBV5-1 CASSPGETVLWTGELFF
TRBJ1-1 TRBV7-9 CASSAGTGGAEAFF
TRBJ1-2 TRBV4-3 CASSLLGGTIYGYTF
TRBJ1-2 TRBV19 CASSPGGAGYGYTF
TRBJ2-1 TRBV12-3/TRBV12-4 CASSFGGNEQFF
TRBJ2-1 TRBV27 CASGREGLYNEQFF
TRBJ2-5 TRBV3-1 CASSQDYRDKWETQYF
TRBJ2-7 TRBV19 CASSAGLASYEQYF
TRBJ2-5 TRBV2 CASQPPGEETQYF
TRBJ1-2 TRBV5-4 CASSSDRASYGYTF